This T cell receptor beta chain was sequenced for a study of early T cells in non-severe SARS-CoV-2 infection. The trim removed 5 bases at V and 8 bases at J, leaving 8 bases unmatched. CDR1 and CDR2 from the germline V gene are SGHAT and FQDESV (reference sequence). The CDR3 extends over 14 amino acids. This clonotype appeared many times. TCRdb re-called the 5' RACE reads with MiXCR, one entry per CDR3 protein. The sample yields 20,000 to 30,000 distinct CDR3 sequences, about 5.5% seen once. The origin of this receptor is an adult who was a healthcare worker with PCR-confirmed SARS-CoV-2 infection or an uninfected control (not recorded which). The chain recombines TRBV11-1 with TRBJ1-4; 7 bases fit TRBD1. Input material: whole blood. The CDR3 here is CASSLGQAAEKLFF. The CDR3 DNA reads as TGTGCCAGCAGCCTCGGACAGGCCGCAGAAAAACTGTTTTTT. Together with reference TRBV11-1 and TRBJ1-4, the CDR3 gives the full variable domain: EAEVAQSPRYKITEKSQAVAFWCDPISGHATLYWYRQILGQGPELLVQFQDESVVDDSQLPKDRFSAERLKGVDSTLKIQPAELGDSAMYLCASSLGQAAEKLFFGSGTQLSVL.